The clone carrying this TCR beta chain was seen a handful of times. The source of the sample is a study of blood T cells in healthy people across ages. A second PCR of 7 to 11 cycles used a sample-barcoded 5' primer and a J-beta primer mix. TCRdb used MiXCR to reprocess the 5' RACE reads, holding one entry per CDR3 protein. The table has over 1.5 million distinct CDR3 sequences, around half seen once. From germline, CDR1 is SNHLY and CDR2 FYNNEI. The CDR3 runs 13 residues. The sample comprised blood. This chain joins TRBV2 and TRBJ2-5, with 8 bases fitting TRBD1. The J call may be wrong; the DNA end is better matched by TRBJ2-7. This receptor was obtained from a woman aged 40 to 50 in good health. DNA for the CDR3: TGTGCCAGCAGTGAGGTTCAGGGGGCCGAGCAGTACTTC. This gives the protein CASSEVQGAEQYF.